The 14 T cell receptor beta chains in this list originate from one sample, sequenced in a study of OX40 agonist ivuxolimab in advanced cancers. Sequenced by immunoSEQ multiplex PCR; TCRdb stores in-frame clones only, minus some. The table includes 15,000 or so clones, over 75% detected once. The specimen was CD4+ or CD8+ T cells sorted from blood, collected in a trial of the OX40 agonist ivuxolimab. These receptors were collected from an adult with an advanced solid tumor such as melanoma, head and neck, liver or kidney cancer.

This chain links TRBV27 with TRBJ2-1, with a weak D call TRBD1 (5 bases). This CDR3 is 16 amino acids long. Germline CDR1 is MNHEY and CDR2 is SMNVEV (reference sequence). V was cut by 4 bases and J by 5 bases, with 18 bases left in between. The CDR3 region has the DNA TGTGCCAGCAGTTCCTTCCCCGGGCAGGGCCACAATGAGCAGTTCTTC. Translating it yields CASSSFPGQGHNEQFF.

This chain links TRBV7-9 with TRBJ2-3; TRBD1 is a possible D gene (5 bases). Germline assignment: CDR1 SEHNR and CDR2 FQNEAQ (reference sequence). The CDR3 extends over 16 amino acids. The ends were cut back, 2 bases at V and 0 bases at J, with 12 bases in the middle. CDR3 nucleotide sequence: TGTGCCAGCAGCTTAACAGGTCCGACTAGCACAGATACGCAGTATTTT. Amino acid sequence: CASSLTGPTSTDTQYF.

The chain employs TRBV27 and TRBJ2-5, with 10 bases aligning to TRBD2. CDR1 and CDR2 from the germline V gene are MNHEY and SMNVEV (reference sequence). Trimming took 5 bases from V and 4 from J; bases not matched to a gene: 10. The CDR3 length is 16 residues. CDR3 sequence: CASSPGLAVVVETQYF. The CDR3 DNA reads as TGTGCCAGCAGTCCCGGACTAGCGGTCGTAGTAGAGACCCAGTACTTC.

This clone has a single count. This sequence joins TRBV9 and TRBJ2-3, with 13 bases aligning to TRBD2. The CDR3 is made up of 18 amino acids. Trimming at V came to 0 bases and at J to 4 bases, leaving 8 bases not matched to a gene. Germline CDR1 reads SGDLS; CDR2 reads YYNGEE. The CDR3 reads CASSVGLAGGREADTQYF. CDR3 coding DNA: TGTGCCAGCAGCGTAGGACTAGCGGGGGGCCGCGAGGCAGATACGCAGTATTTT.

The J gene is TRBJ2-3, the V gene TRBV11-2, with a possible D match to TRBD2 (7 bases). CDR1 SGHAT and CDR2 FQNNGV come from the germline V gene. V lost 0 bases to trimming and J lost 4 bases, with 20 bases between them. The CDR3 is made up of 18 amino acids. The CDR3 loop reads CASSLELKGGGAADTQYF. DNA for the CDR3: TGTGCCAGCAGCTTAGAACTTAAGGGTGGGGGGGCCGCAGATACGCAGTATTTT.

The gene calls are TRBV15 and TRBJ2-7, with 10 bases matching TRBD1. The junction had 4 bases not matched to a gene; V was cut back by 3 bases and J by 2 bases. The length of the CDR3 is 15 residues. Germline CDR1 LNHNV, CDR2 YYDKDF (reference sequence). CDR3 DNA sequence: TGTGCCACCAGCAGCCCCGGGACAGGGGCCTACGAGCAGTACTTC. Encoded protein: CATSSPGTGAYEQYF.

The rearrangement links TRBV5-6 to TRBJ1-6; TRBD1 matches 12 bases. The CDR3 totals 16 residues. The J segment lost 6 bases and the V segment lost 6 bases, leaving 7 bases of the junction unmatched. Germline assignment: CDR1 SGHDT and CDR2 YYEEEE. CDR3: CASIDRDRGRNSPLHF. The CDR3, as DNA: TGTGCCAGCATCGACCGGGACAGGGGGCGTAATTCACCCCTCCACTTT.

This clone was recorded a few times. This chain connects TRBV11-3 to TRBJ2-1; 10 bases line up with TRBD2. The CDR3 covers 15 residues. Germline V gives CDR1 SGHNT, CDR2 YENEEA. J gave up 7 bases and V 6 bases, and 9 bases lay outside the gene matches. CDR3 sequence (DNA): TGTGCCAGCAGACCAGCGGGGGGGCCGGGTAATGAGCAGTTCTTC. Protein product: CASRPAGGPGNEQFF.

V is TRBV27 and J is TRBJ2-4; 9 bases align to TRBD2. Germline CDR1 is MNHEY and CDR2 is SMNVEV (reference sequence). Trimming cost V 6 bases and J 6 bases; bases outside gene matches: 21. The CDR3 runs to 19 residues. For the CDR3, the DNA is TGTGCCAGCAGCACAAAATCCATGACTGCGGGGGGGCCTGGAAACATTCAGTACTTC. Translation: CASSTKSMTAGGPGNIQYF.

The V gene is TRBV9, the J gene TRBJ2-3, with D unclear. Trimming left V 0 bases short and J 3 bases short, with 8 bases between. Looked up from germline, CDR1 is SGDLS and CDR2 is YYNGEE. This CDR3 has 14 residues. In DNA, the CDR3 is TGTGCCAGCAGCGTAGAAACAGAAACAGATACGCAGTATTTT. The encoded protein is CASSVETETDTQYF.

The gene calls are TRBV7-6 and TRBJ2-5; D not resolved. CDR3 length: 14 residues. V dropped 3 bases and J dropped 5 bases, with 13 bases sitting between them. The germline gives CDR1 SGHVS, CDR2 FNYEAQ. The CDR3 region is CASSFRQEVETQYF. The CDR3 DNA is TGTGCCAGCAGCTTTCGCCAAGAGGTGGAGACCCAGTACTTC.

The chain is built from TRBV19 and TRBJ2-7, with D uncertain. CDR1 is LNHDA and CDR2 is SQIVND in the germline V gene (reference sequence). The CDR3 runs to 12 residues. V lost 8 bases and J lost 1, with 9 bases in between. CDR3 loop: CASGLNSYEQYF. Here the CDR3 DNA reads TGTGCCAGTGGATTGAATTCCTACGAGCAGTACTTC.

A word on this clone: Given a much more abundant clone one base away, this may be a read error. The chain combines TRBV6-1 with TRBJ2-1; D might be TRBD2 (6 bases). Germline lookup yields CDR1 MNHNS and CDR2 SASEGT. Trimming stripped 6 bases from V and 4 bases from J, with 7 bases between. The CDR3 consists of 12 residues. CDR3 amino acids: CASRGGYNEQFF. The DNA for the CDR3 is TGTGCCAGCAGGGGGGGATACAATGAGCAGTTCTTC.

The chain combines TRBV14 with TRBJ2-7, with a weak D call TRBD1 (7 bases). Germline lookup yields CDR1 SGHDN and CDR2 FVKESK. Trimming took 4 bases from V and 5 from J, leaving 21 bases between them. The CDR3 runs 16 residues. This chain's CDR3 is CASSRNRPRGEHEQYF. DNA for the CDR3: TGTGCCAGCAGCCGAAATCGCCCCAGGGGGGAACACGAGCAGTACTTC.